The clone carrying this TCR beta chain was observed once. CDR1 MDHEN and CDR2 SYDVKM come from the germline V gene. The V gene lost 2 bases and the J gene lost 2 bases, with 8 bases spanning the gap. This CDR3 has 14 residues. These data are taken from a study of tumor-infiltrating lymphocytes in oesophageal squamous cell carcinoma. TCRdb reprocessed the PCR reads with MiXCR, giving one entry per CDR3 protein. Of 15,000 to 20,000 distinct CDR3 sequences listed, approximately 46% are singletons. The clonotype originates from a male donor with esophageal squamous cell carcinoma. Sequenced input: esophageal tumor tissue. The chain recombines TRBV28 with TRBJ2-3; D ambiguous. The CDR3, as DNA: TGTGCCAGCAGTTTACAGCGTTACACAGATACGCAGTATTTT. It is translated as CASSLQRYTDTQYF.